This is a list of T cell receptor beta chains from one sample in a study of blood T cells in healthy people across ages. TCRdb re-called the 5' RACE reads with MiXCR, one entry per CDR3 protein. Among 1.5 million to 2 million distinct CDR3 sequences listed, around half were seen once. Sample: blood. These receptor sequences come from a woman aged 40 to 50 in good health. The CDR3 runs from the conserved cysteine through the conserved F or W. A D gene is named only where the DNA matches it firmly. Clone size is shown for a subset of rows, as once, few, many or a class of expanded clone.

v_gene: TRBV15; d_gene: .; j_gene: TRBJ2-5; len: 16; abundance: many; CDR3nt: TGTGCCACCAGCAGAGATTCGTGGCTAGCACAAGAGACCCAGTACTTC; CDR3aa: CATSRDSWLAQETQYF
v_gene: TRBV5-1; d_gene: .; j_gene: TRBJ2-3; len: 16; abundance: once; CDR3nt: TGCGCCAGCAGCTTAGAAGGTAGCGGTGGAGTAAATACGCAGTATTTT; CDR3aa: CASSLEGSGGVNTQYF
v_gene: TRBV15; d_gene: .; j_gene: TRBJ1-4; len: 18; abundance: few; CDR3nt: TGTGCCACCAGCAGAGTTCCCATCCCCCAGGGAAATTTCGAAAAACTGTTTTTT; CDR3aa: CATSRVPIPQGNFEKLFF
v_gene: TRBV4-3; d_gene: .; j_gene: TRBJ1-4; len: 14; abundance: .; CDR3nt: TGCGCCAGCAGCCAAGCTACAGCAGGTGAAAAACTGTTTTTT; CDR3aa: CASSQATAGEKLFF
v_gene: TRBV12-3/TRBV12-4; d_gene: TRBD1; j_gene: TRBJ2-7; len: 15; abundance: .; CDR3nt: TGTGCCAGCAGTTTAGATGGGTCTAGGGGGCTTGGGCAGTACTTC; CDR3aa: CASSLDGSRGLGQYF
v_gene: TRBV27; d_gene: TRBD1; j_gene: TRBJ1-5; len: 14; abundance: .; CDR3nt: TGTGCCAGCGCAGGGACAGGGGGCCGTCAGCCCCAGCATTTT; CDR3aa: CASAGTGGRQPQHF
v_gene: TRBV12-3/TRBV12-4; d_gene: .; j_gene: TRBJ2-1; len: 12; abundance: .; CDR3nt: TGTGCCAGCAGTGGTGGCATCTATGAGCAGTTCTTC; CDR3aa: CASSGGIYEQFF
v_gene: TRBV29-1; d_gene: TRBD2; j_gene: TRBJ2-3; len: 15; abundance: few; CDR3nt: TGCAGCTCCTCCTCTAGCGGGGGGGCTAGAGATACGCAGTATTTT; CDR3aa: CSSSSSGGARDTQYF
v_gene: TRBV20-1; d_gene: .; j_gene: TRBJ2-4; len: 14; abundance: .; CDR3nt: TGCAGTGTTCAACCTAAACTAGCCAAAAACATTCAGTACTTC; CDR3aa: CSVQPKLAKNIQYF
v_gene: TRBV5-5; d_gene: .; j_gene: TRBJ2-5; len: 17; abundance: few; CDR3nt: TGTGCCAGCAGCAACCCGACTGGGCGGGGAAGGCAGGAGACCCAGTACTTC; CDR3aa: CASSNPTGRGRQETQYF
v_gene: TRBV6-2/TRBV6-3; d_gene: TRBD2; j_gene: TRBJ2-3; len: 15; abundance: .; CDR3nt: TGTGTCAGCGAAAAAGCGGGGGCTAGCACAGATACGCAGTATTTT; CDR3aa: CVSEKAGASTDTQYF
v_gene: TRBV7-2; d_gene: TRBD1; j_gene: TRBJ1-2; len: 13; abundance: .; CDR3nt: TGTGCCAGCAGCGACGACAGGGACTATGGCTACACCTTC; CDR3aa: CASSDDRDYGYTF
v_gene: TRBV6-5; d_gene: TRBD1; j_gene: TRBJ1-5; len: 16; abundance: .; CDR3nt: TGTGCCAGCAGTCGTACAGGGGTGTCGGGCAATCAGCCCCAGCATTTT; CDR3aa: CASSRTGVSGNQPQHF
v_gene: TRBV5-1; d_gene: .; j_gene: TRBJ2-5; len: 14; abundance: few; CDR3nt: TGCGCCAGCAGCTTGGGGGGCAGGGTAGAAGAGCAGTACTTC; CDR3aa: CASSLGGRVEEQYF
v_gene: TRBV6-6; d_gene: TRBD2; j_gene: TRBJ2-5; len: 15; abundance: .; CDR3nt: TGTGCCAGCAGCCCCCAACTAGCGGGAGTGGGAGAGCAGTACTTC; CDR3aa: CASSPQLAGVGEQYF
v_gene: TRBV6-5; d_gene: .; j_gene: TRBJ2-5; len: 13; abundance: few; CDR3nt: TGTGCCAGCAGTTACTCGGCAGGAGAGACCCAGTACTTC; CDR3aa: CASSYSAGETQYF
v_gene: TRBV4-3; d_gene: .; j_gene: TRBJ2-5; len: 13; abundance: few; CDR3nt: TGCGCCAGCAGCCAAGCGTTGGTGGAGACCCAGTACTTC; CDR3aa: CASSQALVETQYF
v_gene: TRBV6-1; d_gene: .; j_gene: TRBJ2-7; len: 14; abundance: .; CDR3nt: TGTGCCAGCAAAAGGGACAAAGGGCTTTACGAGCAGTACTTC; CDR3aa: CASKRDKGLYEQYF
v_gene: TRBV29-1; d_gene: .; j_gene: TRBJ1-2; len: 12; abundance: .; CDR3nt: TGCAGCGTTGAATCAGGAGGCAGAAGCTACACCTTC; CDR3aa: CSVESGGRSYTF
v_gene: TRBV2; d_gene: TRBD1; j_gene: TRBJ2-4; len: 13; abundance: .; CDR3nt: TGTGCCAGCAGTGAAGCTCGACAGGGTAGGGGGTACTTC; CDR3aa: CASSEARQGRGYF
v_gene: TRBV7-8; d_gene: .; j_gene: TRBJ2-2; len: 17; abundance: .; CDR3nt: TGTGCCAGCAGCTTAGGTGCCGGGGCCCCACCCACCGGGGAGCTGTTTTTT; CDR3aa: CASSLGAGAPPTGELFF
v_gene: TRBV14; d_gene: .; j_gene: TRBJ2-1; len: 16; abundance: .; CDR3nt: TGTGCCAGCAGCCATCGAGTGGGTAGCTCCTACAATGAGCAGTTCTTC; CDR3aa: CASSHRVGSSYNEQFF
v_gene: TRBV6-5; d_gene: TRBD1; j_gene: TRBJ1-4; len: 16; abundance: .; CDR3nt: TGTGCCAGCAGTTACTCGAGGCACAGGGGGCATGAAAAACTGTTTTTT; CDR3aa: CASSYSRHRGHEKLFF
v_gene: TRBV7-2; d_gene: .; j_gene: TRBJ1-2; len: 15; abundance: .; CDR3nt: TGTGCCAGCAGCTTAGTAGGTGCGGGCACCTATGGCTACACCTTC; CDR3aa: CASSLVGAGTYGYTF
v_gene: TRBV11-1; d_gene: TRBD1; j_gene: TRBJ1-6; len: 21; abundance: few; CDR3nt: TGTGCCAGCAGCTTGTCACCTCCGGGACAGGGTTTCAGCTCCTATAATTCACCCCTCCACTTT; CDR3aa: CASSLSPPGQGFSSYNSPLHF
v_gene: TRBV20-1; d_gene: .; j_gene: TRBJ2-7; len: 11; abundance: .; CDR3nt: TGCAGTGCTCCCAATCACTACGAGCAGTACTTC; CDR3aa: CSAPNHYEQYF
v_gene: TRBV20-1; d_gene: .; j_gene: TRBJ1-6; len: 15; abundance: .; CDR3nt: TGCAGTGCGCGGGGGCGACACTCCTATAATTCACCCCTCCACTTT; CDR3aa: CSARGRHSYNSPLHF
v_gene: TRBV29-1; d_gene: .; j_gene: TRBJ2-1; len: 13; abundance: .; CDR3nt: TGCAGCGTTGAATGGGCCTCCTACAATGAGCAGTTCTTC; CDR3aa: CSVEWASYNEQFF
v_gene: TRBV7-2; d_gene: TRBD2; j_gene: TRBJ2-1; len: 17; abundance: once; CDR3nt: TGTGCCAGCAGCTTAGTCTCGGGGGGGGCGGTCTACAATGAGCAGTTCTTC; CDR3aa: CASSLVSGGAVYNEQFF
v_gene: TRBV27; d_gene: TRBD2; j_gene: TRBJ2-1; len: 17; abundance: .; CDR3nt: TGTGCCAGCAGTTTACGGAGACTAGCGGGGGGCAGTAATAAGCAGTTCTTC; CDR3aa: CASSLRRLAGGSNKQFF
v_gene: TRBV7-9; d_gene: TRBD2; j_gene: TRBJ2-7; len: 17; abundance: once; CDR3nt: TGTGCCAGCAGCTCCAGAAGGGCCGGACTAGCGGTGTACGAGCAGTACTTC; CDR3aa: CASSSRRAGLAVYEQYF
v_gene: TRBV20-1; d_gene: TRBD1; j_gene: TRBJ1-3; len: 16; abundance: once; CDR3nt: TGCAGTGCTAGAGATCGGGGCAGGGGGCTTGGAAACACCATATATTTT; CDR3aa: CSARDRGRGLGNTIYF
v_gene: TRBV28; d_gene: TRBD2; j_gene: TRBJ2-3; len: 19; abundance: .; CDR3nt: TGTGCCAGCAGTCATTTACCGGGACTAGCGGGGGCTCGCACAGATACGCAGTATTTT; CDR3aa: CASSHLPGLAGARTDTQYF
v_gene: TRBV6-5; d_gene: TRBD1; j_gene: TRBJ1-5; len: 15; abundance: few; CDR3nt: TGTGCCAGCAGTTTGACAGGGCGGAACTATCAGCCCCAGCATTTT; CDR3aa: CASSLTGRNYQPQHF
v_gene: TRBV5-1; d_gene: .; j_gene: TRBJ2-5; len: 17; abundance: once; CDR3nt: TGCGCCAGCAGCTTGGAGCCCCCAGGAGGGCTCCGAGAGACCCAGTACTTC; CDR3aa: CASSLEPPGGLRETQYF
v_gene: TRBV6-5; d_gene: TRBD1; j_gene: TRBJ1-4; len: 17; abundance: few; CDR3nt: TGTGCCAGCAGTTCGACCGGGACAGGGGTGACTAATGAAAAACTGTTTTTT; CDR3aa: CASSSTGTGVTNEKLFF
v_gene: TRBV27; d_gene: .; j_gene: TRBJ2-7; len: 16; abundance: .; CDR3nt: TGTGCCAGCAGAAGCCATATACCGGGACGGACCTACGAGCAGTACTTC; CDR3aa: CASRSHIPGRTYEQYF
v_gene: TRBV28; d_gene: .; j_gene: TRBJ2-7; len: 14; abundance: few; CDR3nt: TGTGCCAGCAGTTTTGGGGGCATGGGTTACGAGCAGTACTTC; CDR3aa: CASSFGGMGYEQYF
v_gene: TRBV7-8; d_gene: .; j_gene: TRBJ1-5; len: 16; abundance: .; CDR3nt: TGTGCCAGCAGCTTAGTAGTCAGCTATAGCAATCAGCCCCAGCATTTT; CDR3aa: CASSLVVSYSNQPQHF
v_gene: TRBV7-2; d_gene: TRBD2; j_gene: TRBJ2-3; len: 19; abundance: few; CDR3nt: TGTGCCAGCAGCTTACCAGGGGGCCCTAGCGGGGGCGGCACAGATACGCAGTATTTT; CDR3aa: CASSLPGGPSGGGTDTQYF
v_gene: TRBV20-1; d_gene: TRBD1; j_gene: TRBJ2-4; len: 18; abundance: few; CDR3nt: TGCAGTGCTAGAGTAGGGCAGGGGGCCCCGGGAGCCAAAAACATTCAGTACTTC; CDR3aa: CSARVGQGAPGAKNIQYF
v_gene: TRBV7-9; d_gene: TRBD1; j_gene: TRBJ2-5; len: 16; abundance: .; CDR3nt: TGTGCCAGCAGCGTAGACAGGGAGAGCCTACAAGAGACCCAGTACTTC; CDR3aa: CASSVDRESLQETQYF
v_gene: TRBV4-3; d_gene: TRBD2; j_gene: TRBJ2-3; len: 18; abundance: .; CDR3nt: TGCGCCAGCAGCCAAGATACCCCTACTAGCGGGGCCGCAGATACGCAGTATTTT; CDR3aa: CASSQDTPTSGAADTQYF
v_gene: TRBV7-9; d_gene: TRBD1; j_gene: TRBJ2-1; len: 18; abundance: .; CDR3nt: TGTGCCAGCAGCTTAGCCCTAATCGGGACAGGGGGAGGCAATGAGCAGTTCTTC; CDR3aa: CASSLALIGTGGGNEQFF